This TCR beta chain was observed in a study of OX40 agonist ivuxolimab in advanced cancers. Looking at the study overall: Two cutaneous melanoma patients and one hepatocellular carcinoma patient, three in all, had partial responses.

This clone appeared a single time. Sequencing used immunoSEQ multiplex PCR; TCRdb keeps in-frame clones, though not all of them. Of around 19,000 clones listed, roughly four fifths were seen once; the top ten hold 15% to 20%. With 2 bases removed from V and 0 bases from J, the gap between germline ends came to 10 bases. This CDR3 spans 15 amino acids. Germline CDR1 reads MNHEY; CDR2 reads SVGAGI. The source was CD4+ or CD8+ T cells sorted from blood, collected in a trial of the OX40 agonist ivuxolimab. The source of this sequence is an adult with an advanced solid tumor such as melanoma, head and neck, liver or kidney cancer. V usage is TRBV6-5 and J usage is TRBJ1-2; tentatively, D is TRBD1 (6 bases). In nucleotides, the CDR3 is TGTGCCAGCAGTTACCTCCAGGGGACTAACTATGGCTACACCTTC. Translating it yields CASSYLQGTNYGYTF.